This TCR beta chain was observed in a study of PD-L1 blockade in urothelial cancer. The overall study: Analysis of blood occurred 3 weeks (second dose) and 6 weeks after treatment start. There were a median of approximately 130,000 T cells in blood samples.

Data came from immunoSEQ multiplex PCR; TCRdb stores just in-frame clones and leaves some out. The data contain 35,000 to 55,000 clones, roughly four fifths of them singletons. The CDR3 contains 15 residues. The germline CDR1 and CDR2 sequences are MGHRA and YSYEKL. V lost 4 bases to trimming and J lost 8 bases, with 20 bases between them. Notes on the study in general: Where pretreatment blood TCR clonality fell below the median, better survival was predicted.

The sample's time point: peripheral blood 6 weeks after treatment start. A note on this clone: Its antigen is not identified.

The rearrangement joins TRBV4-1 to TRBJ1-2, with D perhaps TRBD1 (6 bases). The starting material was PBMCs, obtained around atezolizumab (anti-PD-L1) treatment. The receptor was isolated from a man aged 55-75 years with urothelial cancer. CDR3: CASSPVGGNVEGYTF. DNA of the CDR3: TGCGCCAGCAGCCCCGTAGGGGGAAATGTTGAGGGCTACACCTTC.